Listed here are 24 T cell receptor beta chains from one sample, sequenced in a study of Tregs in tolerant kidney transplant recipients. TCRdb keeps only in-frame clones here, not all; method: immunoSEQ multiplex PCR. The table shows over 85,000 clones, with over 85% occurring only once. The sample in question was CD4+ T cells from blood, obtained before the transplant. The receptor source for this set is a human donor who received a combined kidney and bone marrow transplant.

This clone is a singleton in its sample. This chain links TRBV7-6 with TRBJ2-5; possibly TRBD1 for D (5 bases). Germline V CDR1 and CDR2: SGHVS, FNYEAQ. The CDR3 contains 15 residues. V was pared by 1 base and J by 4 bases, with 13 bases between. The CDR3 nucleotides are TGTGCCAGCAGCTTAGAACCCAGGGCCAGAGAGACCCAGTACTTC. Amino acid sequence: CASSLEPRARETQYF.

The chain joins TRBV5-1 to TRBJ2-2; 7 bases fit TRBD1. V lost 5 bases and J lost 5; bases outside the gene matches: 9. Germline V gives CDR1 SGHRS, CDR2 YFSETQ. This CDR3 spans 15 amino acids. CDR3 in amino acids: CASRFTGVSTGELFF. The CDR3 coding sequence is TGCGCCAGCAGGTTCACAGGGGTTTCAACCGGGGAGCTGTTTTTT.

V usage is TRBV19 and J usage is TRBJ1-2; possibly TRBD1 for D (5 bases). The CDR3 has 13 amino acids. V was trimmed by 6 bases and J by 6 bases, leaving 14 bases between them. Germline assignment: CDR1 LNHDA and CDR2 SQIVND (reference sequence). The chain's CDR3 is CASSHRWGDGYTF. The CDR3 DNA follows: TGTGCCAGTAGCCACCGCTGGGGGGATGGCTACACCTTC.

The chain is built from TRBV9 and TRBJ2-7; a possible D gene is TRBD2 (5 bases). The germline CDR1 and CDR2 sequences are SGDLS and YYNGEE. The V end was cut by 4 bases, the J end by 2 bases, with 13 bases between. The CDR3 loop spans 14 amino acids. CDR3 sequence reads: CASSPGRRTYEQYF. The CDR3, as DNA: TGTGCCAGCAGCCCCGGACGGAGGACCTACGAGCAGTACTTC.

The chain recombines TRBV19 with TRBJ2-6; D gene uncertain. Trimming took off 7 bases at V and 1 base at J, with 5 bases between the two ends. Germline V gives CDR1 LNHDA, CDR2 SQIVND (reference sequence). The CDR3 loop spans 13 amino acids. CDR3 amino acids: CASTLSGANVLTF. Written as DNA, the CDR3 is TGTGCCAGTACCTTATCTGGGGCCAACGTCCTGACTTTC.

The rearrangement uses TRBV19 and TRBJ2-6, with 12 bases identical to TRBD1. In germline, CDR1 is LNHDA, CDR2 SQIVND (reference sequence). Trimming removed 4 bases from V and 2 bases from J; junction bases left unmatched: 6. The CDR3 is 18 amino acids. The CDR3 is CASSKPGQGAPGANVLTF. In DNA, the CDR3 is TGTGCCAGTAGTAAACCGGGACAGGGGGCGCCTGGGGCCAACGTCCTGACTTTC.

In its sample, this clone was seen once. The chain is built from TRBV25-1 and TRBJ2-5, with a tentative D call TRBD2 (6 bases). This CDR3 has 13 residues. Germline-derived CDR1 and CDR2 are MGHDK and SYGVNS. Trimming removed 1 base from V and 5 bases from J, with 8 bases in between. The CDR3 spells CASSESGDETQYF. CDR3 nucleotides: TGTGCCAGCAGTGAATCGGGGGACGAGACCCAGTACTTC.

This chain connects TRBV5-1 to TRBJ1-2, with D maybe TRBD1 (6 bases). Looked up from germline, CDR1 is SGHRS and CDR2 is YFSETQ. The V and J ends lost 0 bases and 4 bases respectively, with 16 bases between them. This CDR3 is 16 amino acids long. CDR3 loop: CASSLAEQGSSYGYTF. The CDR3 DNA follows: TGCGCCAGCAGCTTGGCAGAACAGGGTTCCAGCTATGGCTACACCTTC.

The chain carries TRBV15 and TRBJ1-2, with 7 bases lining up with TRBD1. V was pared by 1 base and J by 1 base, with 3 bases of the junction left unmatched. Germline lookup yields CDR1 LNHNV and CDR2 YYDKDF (reference sequence). CDR3 length: 15 residues. In DNA, the CDR3 is TGTGCCACCAGCAGAGGTGCAGGGGGTAACTATGGCTACACCTTC. Translated: CATSRGAGGNYGYTF.

The rearrangement joins TRBV19 to TRBJ2-7, with 10 bases aligning to TRBD2. Germline CDR1 reads LNHDA; CDR2 reads SQIVND (reference sequence). V lost 6 bases, J lost 1 base, and 6 bases stayed unmatched. The CDR3 contains 15 residues. The CDR3 loop reads CASSPTSGLSYEQYF. The CDR3 DNA reads as TGTGCCAGTAGCCCGACTAGCGGGTTGTCCTACGAGCAGTACTTC.

Regarding this clone: The identical CDR3 is also encoded by other nucleotide sequences in the sample. The chain couples TRBV30 to TRBJ1-6; no clear D gene. V was cut by 4 bases and J by 5 bases, with 12 bases left in between. The length of the CDR3 is 14 residues. The germline V gene has CDR1 GTSNPN and CDR2 SVGIG (reference sequence). CDR3: CAWNQRADNSPLHF. Here the CDR3 DNA reads TGTGCCTGGAATCAGAGGGCGGATAATTCACCCCTCCACTTT. The full variable domain, in which reference TRBV30 and TRBJ1-6 provide the parts outside the CDR3, is SQTIHQWPATLVQPVGSPLSLECTVEGTSNPNLYWYRQAAGRGLQLLFYSVGIGQISSEVPQNLSASRPQDRQFILSSKKLLLSDSGFYLCAWNQRADNSPLHFGNGTRLTVT.

This clone was counted a single time. The genes are TRBV7-2 and TRBJ2-3, with 7 bases aligning to TRBD2. Germline CDR1 reads SGHTA; CDR2 reads FQGNSA. The CDR3 is 16 amino acids. The trim removed 2 bases at V and 4 bases at J, leaving 9 bases unmatched. The CDR3 loop is CASSLIPGGMSDTQYF. CDR3 DNA sequence: TGTGCCAGCAGCTTAATTCCGGGAGGAATGTCAGATACGCAGTATTTT.

The chain is built from TRBV7-3 and TRBJ2-5, with TRBD1 matching 9 bases. With the DNA end fitting TRBJ2-7 better, the J assignment may be wrong. Per germline, CDR1 SGHTA and CDR2 FQGTGA. The CDR3 totals 15 residues. CDR3 amino acids: CASSPKGQGVHEQYF. In nucleotides, the CDR3 is TGTGCCAGCAGCCCCAAGGGACAGGGTGTTCACGAGCAGTACTTC.

V is TRBV4-2 and J is TRBJ2-1, with 7 bases identical to TRBD2. The CDR3 consists of 14 residues. CDR1 is LGHNA, CDR2 YNFKEQ, per germline. Unmatched junction bases numbered 5, after V lost 8 bases and J lost 1 base. CDR3 bases: TGTGCCAGCGGTTCTAGCGGATCCTACAATGAGCAGTTCTTC. It encodes CASGSSGSYNEQFF.

The gene calls are TRBV4-3 and TRBJ1-2, with D unclear. Between the trimmed V and J ends, which lost 3 bases and 8 bases, there was a span of 16 bases. The CDR3 has 14 amino acids. Germline V gene sequence: CDR1 LGHNA, CDR2 YSLEER. This CDR3 is CASSHSLARWGYTF. The CDR3 nucleotides read TGCGCCAGCAGCCATAGTTTAGCACGGTGGGGCTACACCTTC.

The chain combines TRBV4-1 with TRBJ2-1; D uncertain. CDR1 and CDR2 (germline): MGHRA, YSYEKL. The length of the CDR3 is 16 residues. The V gene lost 0 bases and the J gene lost 1 base, with 10 bases spanning the gap. The CDR3 region is CASSQDPLISYNEQFF. CDR3 nucleotide sequence: TGCGCCAGCAGCCAAGATCCACTTATTTCCTACAATGAGCAGTTCTTC.

J is TRBJ1-6 and V is TRBV4-1; D remains unclear. CDR3 length equals 13 residues. Trimming cost V 2 bases and J 14 bases, with 13 bases left between them. Looked up from germline, CDR1 is MGHRA and CDR2 is YSYEKL. CDR3: CASSQPSKRTLHF. The DNA for the CDR3 is TGCGCCAGCAGCCAACCCTCCAAGAGAACCCTCCACTTT.

Remarks on this clone: The sample contains more than one DNA sequence encoding this CDR3. The CDR3 nucleotides are TGTGCCAGCAGTTTCCCCCAGGGTAACTATGGCTACACCTTC. This encodes CASSFPQGNYGYTF. The chain links TRBV28 to TRBJ1-2; D may be TRBD1 (5 bases). The CDR3 has 14 residues. From germline, CDR1 is MDHEN and CDR2 SYDVKM. V lost 3 bases, J lost 1 base, and 9 bases lay in between.

The rearrangement joins TRBV7-2 to TRBJ2-2, with TRBD2 identical over 13 bases. Germline trimming cut 2 bases from V and 8 bases from J; bases unmatched to any gene: 14. The length of the CDR3 is 19 residues. CDR1 and CDR2 from the germline V gene are SGHTA and FQGNSA. The CDR3 bases are TGTGCCAGCAGCTTAAGTAGGACTAGCGGGGGCTACGTCGGGGGGGAGCTGTTTTTT. Amino acid sequence: CASSLSRTSGGYVGGELFF. The whole variable domain, remainder taken from reference TRBV7-2 and TRBJ2-2, is GAGVSQSPSNKVTEKGKDVELRCDPISGHTALYWYRQSLGQGLEFLIYFQGNSAPDKSGLPSDRFSAERTGGSVSTLTIQRTQQEDSAVYLCASSLSRTSGGYVGGELFFGEGSRLTVL.

This chain uses TRBV29-1 with TRBJ2-7, with TRBD1 matching 8 bases. CDR3 length equals 15 residues. Trimming took 6 bases from V and 1 from J; bases not matched to a gene: 11. The germline V gene has CDR1 SQVTM and CDR2 ANQGSEA. CDR3 in amino acids: CSVQDRGAGSYEQYF. CDR3 coding DNA: TGCAGCGTCCAAGACAGGGGTGCGGGATCCTACGAGCAGTACTTC.

This chain links TRBV7-2 with TRBJ2-7; 14 bases fit TRBD2. Germline values: CDR1 SGHTA, CDR2 FQGNSA. Trimming at V came to 1 base and at J to 4 bases, leaving 3 bases not matched to a gene. The CDR3 has 16 amino acids. The CDR3 reads CASSLDGTSGRYEQYF. The CDR3 coding sequence is TGTGCCAGCAGCTTAGATGGGACTAGCGGGAGATACGAGCAGTACTTC.

The rearrangement joins TRBV19 to TRBJ2-2; TRBD1 aligns across 12 bases. The CDR3 consists of 19 residues. Germline CDR1 reads LNHDA; CDR2 reads SQIVND (reference sequence). The trim removed 7 bases at V and 0 bases at J, leaving 12 bases unmatched. CDR3 residues: CASTPGQGAYPSNTGELFF. In DNA, the CDR3 is TGTGCCAGTACCCCGGGACAGGGGGCTTATCCTTCGAACACCGGGGAGCTGTTTTTT.

This clone was recorded once. The chain has TRBV9 and TRBJ1-4, with a possible D match to TRBD1 (5 bases). Germline values: CDR1 SGDLS, CDR2 YYNGEE. Trimming cost V 0 bases and J 7 bases, with 16 bases left between them. The CDR3 loop spans 16 amino acids. The CDR3 coding sequence is TGTGCCAGCAGCGTAGATCCAGGGAATGCGAGTGAAAAACTGTTTTTT. This translates into CASSVDPGNASEKLFF.

This chain links TRBV25-1 with TRBJ2-7, with 7 bases identical to TRBD2. J was trimmed by 0 bases and V by 7 bases; bases with no gene match: 9. Per the germline V gene, CDR1 is MGHDK and CDR2 is SYGVNS. The CDR3 spans 15 residues. The CDR3 loop is CASIRLARCSYEQYF. The CDR3 region has the DNA TGTGCCAGCATTAGACTAGCACGTTGCTCCTACGAGCAGTACTTC.